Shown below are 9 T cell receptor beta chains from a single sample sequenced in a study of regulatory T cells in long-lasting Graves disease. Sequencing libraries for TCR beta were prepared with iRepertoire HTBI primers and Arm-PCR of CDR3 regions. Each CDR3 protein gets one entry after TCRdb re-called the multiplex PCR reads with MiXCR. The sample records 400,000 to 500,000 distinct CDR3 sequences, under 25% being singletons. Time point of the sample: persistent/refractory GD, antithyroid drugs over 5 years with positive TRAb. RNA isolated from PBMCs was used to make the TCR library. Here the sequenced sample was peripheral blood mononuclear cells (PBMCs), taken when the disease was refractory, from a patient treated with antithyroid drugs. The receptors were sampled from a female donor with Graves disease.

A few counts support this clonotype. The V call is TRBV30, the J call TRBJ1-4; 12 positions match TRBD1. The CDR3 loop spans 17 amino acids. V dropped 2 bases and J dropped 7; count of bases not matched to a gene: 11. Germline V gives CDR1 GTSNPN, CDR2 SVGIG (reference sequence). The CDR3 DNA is TGTGCCTGGAGTCCCGGGACAGGGGGCGCGGAAGGTGAAAAACTGTTTTTT. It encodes CAWSPGTGGAEGEKLFF.

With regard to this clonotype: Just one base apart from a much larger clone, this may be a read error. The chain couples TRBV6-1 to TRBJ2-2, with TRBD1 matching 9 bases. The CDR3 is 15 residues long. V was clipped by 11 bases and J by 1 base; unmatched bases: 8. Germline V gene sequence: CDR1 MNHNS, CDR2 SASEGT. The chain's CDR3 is CACKSGQGNTGELFF. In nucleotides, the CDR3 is TGTGCCTGCAAATCGGGACAGGGGAACACCGGGGAGCTGTTTTTT.

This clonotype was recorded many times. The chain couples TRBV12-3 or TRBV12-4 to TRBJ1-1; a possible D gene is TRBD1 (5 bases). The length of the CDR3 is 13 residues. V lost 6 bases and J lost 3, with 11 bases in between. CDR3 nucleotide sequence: TGTGCCAGCAGAACAGGTTGGGACACTGAAGCTTTCTTT. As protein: CASRTGWDTEAFF.

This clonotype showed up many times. As DNA, the CDR3 is TGTGCCAGCAGTTTAAGGCAGGGGTCACCCTACGAGCAGTACTTC. Translated, it gives CASSLRQGSPYEQYF. The J gene is TRBJ2-7, the V gene TRBV27; D is possibly TRBD1 (6 bases). The ends were cut back, 2 bases at V and 2 bases at J, with 13 bases in the middle. Germline V CDR1 and CDR2: MNHEY, SMNVEV (reference sequence). The CDR3 runs 15 residues.

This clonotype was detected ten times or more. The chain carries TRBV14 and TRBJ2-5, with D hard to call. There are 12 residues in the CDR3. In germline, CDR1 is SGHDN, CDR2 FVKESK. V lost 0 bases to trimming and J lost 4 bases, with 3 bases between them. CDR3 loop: CASSQEVETQYF. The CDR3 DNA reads TGTGCCAGCAGCCAAGAGGTAGAGACCCAGTACTTC. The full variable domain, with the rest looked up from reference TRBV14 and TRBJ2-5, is EAGVTQFPSHSVIEKGQTVTLRCDPISGHDNLYWYRRVMGKEIKFLLHFVKESKQDESGMPNNRFLAERTGGTYSTLKVQPAELEDSGVYFCASSQEVETQYFGPGTRLLVL.

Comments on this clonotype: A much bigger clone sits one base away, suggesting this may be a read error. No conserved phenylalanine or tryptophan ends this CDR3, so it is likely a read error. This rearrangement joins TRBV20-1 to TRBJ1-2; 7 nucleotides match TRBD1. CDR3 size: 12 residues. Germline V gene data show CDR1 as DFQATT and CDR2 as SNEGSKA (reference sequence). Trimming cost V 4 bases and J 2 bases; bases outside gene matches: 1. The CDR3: CSATGGNYGYTL. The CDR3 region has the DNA TGCAGTGCTACAGGGGGGAACTATGGCTACACCCTC.

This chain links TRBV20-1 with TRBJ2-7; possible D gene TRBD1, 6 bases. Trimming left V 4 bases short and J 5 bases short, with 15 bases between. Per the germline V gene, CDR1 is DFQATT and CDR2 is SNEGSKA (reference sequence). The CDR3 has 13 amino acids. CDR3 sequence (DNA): TGCAGTGCTACACAGGGAGCTGGCGACGAGCAGTACTTC. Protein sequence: CSATQGAGDEQYF.

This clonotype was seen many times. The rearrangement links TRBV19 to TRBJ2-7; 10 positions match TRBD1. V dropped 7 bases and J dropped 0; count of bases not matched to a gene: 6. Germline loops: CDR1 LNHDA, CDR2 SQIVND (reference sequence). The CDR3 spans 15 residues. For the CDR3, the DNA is TGTGCCAGTACCTCCGGGACAGGGGTCTCCTACGAGCAGTACTTC. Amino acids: CASTSGTGVSYEQYF.

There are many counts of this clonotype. CDR3 loop: CSAAPPRLAGARRYEQYF. Written as DNA, the CDR3 is TGCAGTGCTGCGCCTCCACGACTAGCGGGGGCACGACGCTACGAGCAGTACTTC. The chain has TRBV20-1 and TRBJ2-7, with TRBD2 identical over 12 bases. This CDR3 has 18 residues. The germline gives CDR1 DFQATT, CDR2 SNEGSKA (reference sequence). V lost 5 bases, J lost 3 bases, and 17 bases stayed unmatched.